This entry lists 24 T cell receptor beta chains sequenced from one sample in a study of blood T cell repertoires in COVID-19. Clones were sequenced by immunoSEQ multiplex PCR, and TCRdb holds only the in-frame ones, with some missing. The table lists over 200,000 clones, around 89% of them singletons, with roughly 16% in the top ten. Sequenced: PBMCs or T cells enriched from blood (not recorded which). The receptors here all came from a man aged 25 to 40 who had been exposed to COVID-19.

The chain recombines TRBV6-5 with TRBJ1-4; a weak D match, TRBD1 (5 bases). Deletions cut 4 bases from V and 3 bases from J, with 12 bases between. The germline V gene encodes CDR1 MNHEY and CDR2 SVGAGI. CDR3 size: 15 residues. The CDR3 DNA sequence: TGTGCCAGCAGTTCCCATGACAGCCCTAATGAAAAACTGTTTTTT. Translating gives CASSSHDSPNEKLFF.

V and J are TRBV29-1 and TRBJ1-1, with a weak D call TRBD1 (5 bases). Germline lookup yields CDR1 SQVTM and CDR2 ANQGSEA. Deletions cut 5 bases from V and 1 base from J, with 8 bases between. The CDR3 is 12 amino acids. Written as DNA, the CDR3 is TGCAGCGTTCCCAGGGAGAACACTGAAGCTTTCTTT. This sequence encodes CSVPRENTEAFF. Combining the CDR3 with reference TRBV29-1 and TRBJ1-1 gives the whole variable domain SAVISQKPSRDICQRGTSLTIQCQVDSQVTMMFWYRQQPGQSLTLIATANQGSEATYESGFVIDKFPISRPNLTFSTLTVSNMSPEDSSIYLCSVPRENTEAFFGQGTRLTVV.

This chain connects TRBV6-2 or TRBV6-3 to TRBJ2-1; possibly TRBD1 for D (5 bases). This CDR3 spans 11 amino acids. Trimming left V 5 bases short and J 8 bases short, with 7 bases between. Looked up from germline, CDR1 is MNHEY and CDR2 is SVGEGT. The CDR3 coding sequence is TGTGCCAGCAGTCAGGGCTATGAGCAGTTCTTC. Protein product: CASSQGYEQFF.

Here the CDR3 DNA reads TGTGCCAGTAGTATAGCCACAACTAGCGGGGGTTACACAGATACGCAGTATTTT. It specifies CASSIATTSGGYTDTQYF. The rearrangement uses TRBV19 and TRBJ2-3; 11 bases are a match to TRBD2. The length of the CDR3 is 18 residues. With V trimmed by 1 base and J by 2 bases, 8 bases remained unmatched. Germline V CDR1 and CDR2: LNHDA, SQIVND (reference sequence). Complete variable domain (other parts from reference TRBV19 and TRBJ2-3): DGGITQSPKYLFRKEGQNVTLSCEQNLNHDAMYWYRQDPGQGLRLIYYSQIVNDFQKGDIAEGYSVSREKKESFPLTVTSAQKNPTAFYLCASSIATTSGGYTDTQYFGPGTRLTVL.

The rearrangement links TRBV4-2 to TRBJ1-5, with TRBD1 identical over 7 bases. V was clipped by 6 bases and J by 0 bases; unmatched bases: 5. This CDR3 spans 15 amino acids. The germline gives CDR1 LGHNA, CDR2 YNFKEQ. The chain's CDR3 is CASRPDRNSNQPQHF. The CDR3 DNA reads as TGTGCCAGCAGACCGGACAGGAATAGCAATCAGCCCCAGCATTTT.

The J gene is TRBJ1-2, the V gene TRBV2, with D possibly being TRBD1 (5 bases). Germline V lookup: CDR1 SNHLY, CDR2 FYNNEI. V shed 8 bases and J shed 5 bases, with 6 bases lying between them. The CDR3 is made up of 10 amino acids. The CDR3 reads CASGTYGYTF. CDR3 nucleotides: TGTGCCAGCGGGACTTATGGCTACACCTTC.

The CDR3 sequence: CASSPPVQKNTPEQGTLSYEQYF. In DNA form, the CDR3 reads TGTGCCAGCTCACCACCGGTTCAAAAAAACACCCCAGAACAGGGGACTTTATCCTACGAGCAGTACTTC. V gene TRBV18 combines with J gene TRBJ2-7; D possibly corresponds to TRBD1 (7 bases). CDR3 length equals 23 residues. Germline V CDR1 and CDR2: KGHSH, LQKENI. The ends were cut back, 0 bases at V and 1 base at J, with 34 bases in the middle.

A single count supports this clone. The chain uses TRBV5-1 and TRBJ2-7; tentative D call: TRBD2 (7 bases). From germline, CDR1 is SGHRS and CDR2 YFSETQ. V was cut by 0 bases and J by 1 base, with 20 bases left in between. This CDR3 has 18 residues. Here the CDR3 reads CASSLAEGGRTISYEQYF. CDR3 sequence (DNA): TGCGCCAGCAGCTTGGCGGAGGGGGGGCGTACCATTTCCTACGAGCAGTACTTC.

The chain has TRBV29-1 and TRBJ2-4, with D perhaps TRBD1 (6 bases). Per germline, CDR1 SQVTM and CDR2 ANQGSEA. CDR3 length: 11 residues. The ends were cut back, 4 bases at V and 8 bases at J, with 9 bases in the middle. CDR3: CSVAGTHIQYF. In DNA, the CDR3 is TGCAGCGTTGCCGGGACACACATTCAGTACTTC. Full variable domain (remainder filled in from reference TRBV29-1 and TRBJ2-4): SAVISQKPSRDICQRGTSLTIQCQVDSQVTMMFWYRQQPGQSLTLIATANQGSEATYESGFVIDKFPISRPNLTFSTLTVSNMSPEDSSIYLCSVAGTHIQYFGAGTRLSVL.

The chain carries TRBV14 and TRBJ2-7; TRBD1 is a possible D gene (5 bases). Trimming pared 3 bases from V and 5 bases from J, leaving 17 bases between. Germline lookup yields CDR1 SGHDN and CDR2 FVKESK. CDR3 size: 15 residues. The CDR3 here is CASSQTSQGIDEQYF. For the CDR3, the DNA is TGTGCCAGCAGCCAGACCTCGCAGGGTATTGACGAGCAGTACTTC. Full variable domain (outside the CDR3, taken from reference TRBV14 and TRBJ2-7): EAGVTQFPSHSVIEKGQTVTLRCDPISGHDNLYWYRRVMGKEIKFLLHFVKESKQDESGMPNNRFLAERTGGTYSTLKVQPAELEDSGVYFCASSQTSQGIDEQYFGPGTRLTVT.

The CDR3 nucleotides read TGTGCCAGCAGCTCTAACAGGGGACTGGGCTATGGCTACACCTTC. This sequence encodes CASSSNRGLGYGYTF. V is TRBV7-2 and J is TRBJ1-2, with 7 bases that match TRBD1. CDR1 SGHTA and CDR2 FQGNSA come from the germline V gene. The CDR3 extends over 15 amino acids. The V gene end was trimmed by 4 bases and the J gene end by 4 bases; junction bases not matched to a gene: 9.

This clone has only one observation. The V gene is TRBV5-1, the J gene TRBJ2-7, with 10 bases aligning to TRBD2. The CDR3 length is 16 residues. Germline-derived CDR1 and CDR2 are SGHRS and YFSETQ. V lost 8 bases, J lost 6 bases, and 17 bases stayed unmatched. In DNA form, the CDR3 reads TGCGCCAGTACCTCTCGTTCCGGGACTAGCGTACTCGAGCAGTACTTC. Residues: CASTSRSGTSVLEQYF. Looking up the rest from reference TRBV5-1 and TRBJ2-7 gives the full variable domain: KAGVTQTPRYLIKTRGQQVTLSCSPISGHRSVSWYQQTPGQGLQFLFEYFSETQRNKGNFPGRFSGRQFSNSRSEMNVSTLELGDSALYLCASTSRSGTSVLEQYFGPGTRLTVT.

The chain combines TRBV5-1 with TRBJ2-1, with a weak D call TRBD2 (6 bases). The ends were cut back, 6 bases at V and 0 bases at J, with 22 bases in the middle. Germline CDR1 reads SGHRS; CDR2 reads YFSETQ. This CDR3 spans 18 amino acids. The CDR3 DNA sequence: TGCGCCAGCATGAGGGTGTCGGCGGGGATAAGCTCCTACAATGAGCAGTTCTTC. This translates into CASMRVSAGISSYNEQFF.

This sequence joins TRBV5-1 and TRBJ1-5, with 7 bases identical to TRBD1. The CDR3 has 15 residues. Looked up from germline, CDR1 is SGHRS and CDR2 is YFSETQ. V shed 0 bases and J 3 bases; nucleotides not matched to a gene: 3. The CDR3 nucleotides read TGCGCCAGCAGCTTGGGGACAGGTCCCAATCAGCCCCAGCATTTT. Translated, it gives CASSLGTGPNQPQHF.

The chain recombines TRBV6-5 with TRBJ2-3, with 10 bases fitting TRBD2. The CDR3 spans 15 residues. V lost 6 bases to trimming and J lost 6 bases; unmatched junction nucleotides: 9. The germline V gene encodes CDR1 MNHEY and CDR2 SVGAGI. CDR3 protein: CASSWLAGVPDTQYF. DNA of the CDR3: TGTGCCAGCAGCTGGCTAGCGGGGGTTCCCGATACGCAGTATTTT.

The chain has TRBV6-1 and TRBJ1-6; D might be TRBD1 (6 bases). CDR1 is MNHNS and CDR2 is SASEGT in the germline V gene. V was shortened by 0 bases and J by 7 bases, with 13 bases between the two germline ends. The CDR3 totals 16 residues. The CDR3 region has the DNA TGTGCCAGCAGTGAAGCACCAGGGGTCGGGAATTCACCCCTCCACTTT. Amino acids: CASSEAPGVGNSPLHF.

The chain couples TRBV19 to TRBJ1-3; TRBD1 might be the D (5 bases). The CDR3 covers 14 residues. Germline lookup yields CDR1 LNHDA and CDR2 SQIVND (reference sequence). Deletions cut 7 bases from V and 0 bases from J, with 10 bases between. The CDR3 reads CASTLGDSGNTIYF. DNA for the CDR3: TGTGCCAGTACTTTAGGGGACTCTGGAAACACCATATATTTT.

The gene calls are TRBV9 and TRBJ1-1; D perhaps matches TRBD1 (5 bases). This CDR3 is built from 13 residues. V shed 2 bases and J shed 10 bases, with 15 bases lying between them. The V gene's germline CDR1 is SGDLS and CDR2 YYNGEE. The CDR3 sequence is CASSVTVRDLAFF. The CDR3 bases are TGTGCCAGCAGCGTGACCGTCAGGGATTTAGCTTTCTTT.

This sequence joins TRBV19 and TRBJ1-5, with TRBD1 identical over 8 bases. This CDR3 is 14 amino acids long. Germline-derived CDR1 and CDR2 are LNHDA and SQIVND (reference sequence). J gave up 7 bases and V 7 bases, and 9 bases lay outside the gene matches. CDR3 amino acids: CASNPTGADQPQHF. CDR3 sequence (DNA): TGTGCCAGTAACCCGACAGGGGCGGACCAGCCCCAGCATTTT.

A single count supports this clone. The chain employs TRBV6-5 and TRBJ1-1; TRBD1 agrees at 9 bases. CDR3 length equals 13 residues. Losses at the gene ends were 6 bases for V and 3 bases for J; bases not matched to a gene: 2. Germline assignment: CDR1 MNHEY and CDR2 SVGAGI. The CDR3 bases are TGTGCCAGCAGATGGACAGGGGACACTGAAGCTTTCTTT. This translates into CASRWTGDTEAFF.

The chain combines TRBV7-9 with TRBJ2-7; 9 bases map to TRBD2. Germline CDR1 is SEHNR and CDR2 is FQNEAQ (reference sequence). The CDR3 consists of 14 residues. V lost 5 bases, J lost 3 bases, and 5 bases stayed unmatched. The CDR3 bases are TGTGCCAGCAGCCCGCTAGCGGGGAGCTACGAGCAGTACTTC. It translates to CASSPLAGSYEQYF.

The chain is built from TRBV29-1 and TRBJ1-1; unclear D gene. The V end lost 5 bases, the J end lost 2 bases, and 9 bases lay between the germline ends. Germline V gives CDR1 SQVTM, CDR2 ANQGSEA. The CDR3 contains 12 residues. The CDR3 DNA reads as TGCAGCGTTCCTAGACTTAACACTGAAGCTTTCTTT. It is translated as CSVPRLNTEAFF.

The rearrangement joins TRBV6-2 or TRBV6-3 to TRBJ2-1; D is perhaps TRBD2 (5 bases). The V gene's germline CDR1 is MNHEY and CDR2 SVGEGT. The length of the CDR3 is 13 residues. Trimming pared 0 bases from V and 15 bases from J, leaving 15 bases between. CDR3 amino acids: CASSYSSGSEGFF. As DNA, the CDR3 is TGTGCCAGCAGTTACTCGTCGGGTAGCGAAGGGTTCTTC.

The chain has TRBV3-1 (or the pseudogene TRBV3-2) and TRBJ1-6; 9 nucleotides match TRBD1. This CDR3 spans 20 amino acids. J lost 7 bases, V lost 2 bases, and 18 bases had no gene match. Germline lookup yields CDR1 LGHDT and CDR2 YNNKEL (reference sequence). For the CDR3, the DNA is TGTGCCAGCAGCCAAACCAACCCGGGACAGGGTTCGATATTGAATTCACCCCTCCACTTT. It translates to CASSQTNPGQGSILNSPLHF.